Presented here are 24 T cell receptor beta chains from one specimen sequenced in a study of siplizumab effects on memory and regulatory T cells. This table comes from immunoSEQ multiplex PCR, and its TCRdb copy is limited to in-frame clones, with some not included. Here the sample spans about 100,000 clones, 80% to 95% being singletons. Material for sequencing was CD4+ T cells sorted from blood. The receptors were sampled from a human donor in good health.

The chain links TRBV15 to TRBJ1-2, with a possible D match to TRBD1 (5 bases). This CDR3 spans 13 amino acids. Trimming left V 2 bases short and J 3 bases short, with 7 bases between. Germline loops: CDR1 LNHNV, CDR2 YYDKDF (reference sequence). CDR3 nucleotides: TGTGCCACCAGCAGACAGGGAGACTATGGCTACACCTTC. Translation gives CATSRQGDYGYTF. Looking up the rest from reference TRBV15 and TRBJ1-2 gives the full variable domain: DAMVIQNPRYQVTQFGKPVTLSCSQTLNHNVMYWYQQKSSQAPKLLFHYYDKDFNNEADTPDNFQSRRPNTSFCFLDIRSPGLGDTAMYLCATSRQGDYGYTFGSGTRLTVV.

The rearrangement uses TRBV9 and TRBJ1-1; the D is unclear. The CDR3 is 12 residues long. Germline V gene sequence: CDR1 SGDLS, CDR2 YYNGEE. Trimming left V 3 bases short and J 3 bases short, with 6 bases between. CDR3 sequence reads: CASSDLYTEAFF. The CDR3 nucleotides are TGTGCCAGCAGCGACCTTTACACTGAAGCTTTCTTT.

The V gene is TRBV4-3, the J gene TRBJ1-2; TRBD1 matches at 7 bases. The trim removed 2 bases at V and 8 bases at J, leaving 5 bases unmatched. Per the germline V gene, CDR1 is LGHNA and CDR2 is YSLEER. The CDR3 is made up of 13 amino acids. The DNA for the CDR3 is TGCGCCAGCAGCCAAAAGACAGGGAAAGGCTACACCTTC. It translates to CASSQKTGKGYTF.

This chain connects TRBV5-4 to TRBJ2-3, with 8 bases that match TRBD2. The CDR3 totals 16 residues. With V trimmed by 5 bases and J by 4 bases, 12 bases remained unmatched. Germline V lookup: CDR1 SGHNT, CDR2 YYREEE (reference sequence). CDR3 loop: CASSSRTSYPSDTQYF. DNA of the CDR3: TGTGCCAGCAGTTCAAGGACTAGCTATCCGTCAGATACGCAGTATTTT.

The gene calls are TRBV10-3 and TRBJ1-2; the D gene is possibly TRBD1 (6 bases). CDR3 length: 15 amino acids. Looked up from germline, CDR1 is ENHRY and CDR2 is SYGVKD. V was shortened by 8 bases and J by 0 bases, with 16 bases between the two germline ends. CDR3 DNA: TGTGCCATCCTTTCACTCAGGGGATCTAACTATGGCTACACCTTC. Translating it yields CAILSLRGSNYGYTF.

The J gene is TRBJ1-2, the V gene TRBV19, with D possibly being TRBD1 (6 bases). CDR1 and CDR2 from the germline V gene are LNHDA and SQIVND (reference sequence). The CDR3 is 15 residues long. With 9 bases removed from V and 2 bases from J, the gap between germline ends came to 19 bases. In nucleotides, the CDR3 is TGTGCCAGCGTTAGGGGGAATGATCGCAACTATGGCTACACCTTC. Amino acid sequence: CASVRGNDRNYGYTF.

This sequence joins TRBV25-1 and TRBJ1-4; D may be TRBD1 (5 bases). Between the trimmed V and J ends, which lost 2 bases and 5 bases, there was a span of 15 bases. This CDR3 contains 16 residues. The germline V gene encodes CDR1 MGHDK and CDR2 SYGVNS. The CDR3 nucleotides are TGTGCCAGCAGTGAACTAGGGCGGGGGTTCAATGAAAAACTGTTTTTT. Translated: CASSELGRGFNEKLFF.

The chain has TRBV25-1 and TRBJ2-7; 7 bases are shared with TRBD2. This CDR3 is 14 amino acids long. Trimming took 3 bases from V and 5 from J; bases not matched to a gene: 7. CDR1 is MGHDK and CDR2 is SYGVNS in the germline V gene. The CDR3 bases are TGTGCCAGCAGTGACCCCGGGACTACCAACGAGCAGTACTTC. This encodes CASSDPGTTNEQYF.

The V gene is TRBV6-5, the J gene TRBJ2-6; no clear D. CDR1 is MNHEY, CDR2 SVGAGI, per germline. The CDR3 covers 14 residues. V gave up 6 bases and J gave up 0 bases, with 6 bases separating them. The CDR3 reads CASSRNSGANVLTF. The CDR3, as DNA: TGTGCCAGCAGCCGCAACTCTGGGGCCAACGTCCTGACTTTC.

The chain joins TRBV19 to TRBJ1-6; maybe TRBD1 (5 bases). Germline V lookup: CDR1 LNHDA, CDR2 SQIVND (reference sequence). The CDR3 spans 16 residues. Trimming stripped 2 bases from V and 8 bases from J, with 16 bases between. The CDR3 reads CASSIRGGKVDSPLHF. CDR3 coding DNA: TGTGCCAGTAGTATACGTGGGGGGAAGGTGGATTCACCCCTCCACTTT.

The chain couples TRBV4-2 to TRBJ1-2; no firm D call. There are 13 residues in the CDR3. The germline V gene encodes CDR1 LGHNA and CDR2 YNFKEQ. The V and J ends lost 3 bases and 2 bases respectively, with 7 bases between them. CDR3 sequence: CASSQDLNYGYTF. The CDR3 coding sequence is TGTGCCAGCAGCCAGGACCTGAACTATGGCTACACCTTC.

J is TRBJ1-1 and V is TRBV2; D uncertain. CDR1 is SNHLY and CDR2 is FYNNEI in the germline V gene. V was cut by 2 bases and J by 1 base, with 5 bases left in between. The CDR3 covers 13 residues. The CDR3 is CASSEFRNTEAFF. DNA of the CDR3: TGTGCCAGCAGTGAATTCAGGAACACTGAAGCTTTCTTT.

The genes are TRBV6-1 and TRBJ1-1; D is perhaps TRBD1 (5 bases). Germline V gives CDR1 MNHNS, CDR2 SASEGT. The CDR3 has 13 amino acids. V was cut by 5 bases and J by 10 bases, with 17 bases left in between. CDR3 coding DNA: TGTGCCAGCAGTCAAGGGACCGCCGGTCCAGCTTTCTTT. Its protein is CASSQGTAGPAFF.

The chain has TRBV6-5 and TRBJ1-2; D is uncertain. CDR3 length: 15 amino acids. V lost 4 bases to trimming and J lost 3 bases, with 15 bases between them. In germline, CDR1 is MNHEY, CDR2 SVGAGI. This chain's CDR3 is CASSSSIWTDYGYTF. CDR3 nucleotide sequence: TGTGCCAGCAGTTCCTCAATTTGGACGGACTATGGCTACACCTTC.

This clone is a singleton in its sample. The V and J genes are TRBV18 and TRBJ2-1, with TRBD2 identical over 10 bases. J gave up 7 bases and V 6 bases, and 9 bases lay outside the gene matches. Per germline, CDR1 KGHSH and CDR2 LQKENI. CDR3 length equals 15 residues. CDR3 protein: CASSLSGGARNEQFF. The CDR3 region has the DNA TGTGCCAGCTCCCTCAGCGGGGGGGCGAGGAATGAGCAGTTCTTC.

The chain recombines TRBV30 with TRBJ1-5; maybe TRBD1 (6 bases). This CDR3 has 14 amino acids. The V gene lost 3 bases and the J gene lost 4 bases, with 13 bases spanning the gap. In germline, CDR1 is GTSNPN, CDR2 SVGIG (reference sequence). CDR3 coding DNA: TGTGCCTGGAGCGGGGGGGCCTTTAATCAGCCCCAGCATTTT. This encodes CAWSGGAFNQPQHF.

The V gene is TRBV6-5, the J gene TRBJ1-3, with unresolved D. Deletions cut 8 bases from V and 0 bases from J, with 8 bases between. The CDR3 runs to 13 residues. CDR1 is MNHEY, CDR2 SVGAGI, per germline. The DNA for the CDR3 is TGTGCCAGCGGAAACCCCTCTGGAAACACCATATATTTT. This codes for CASGNPSGNTIYF.

This chain uses TRBV2 with TRBJ2-3; maybe TRBD2 (5 bases). The CDR3 covers 14 residues. Trimming stripped 4 bases from V and 2 bases from J, with 10 bases between. The germline gives CDR1 SNHLY, CDR2 FYNNEI. The CDR3 DNA sequence: TGTGCCAGCAGTGGACTAAGTACCACAGATACGCAGTATTTT. Protein product: CASSGLSTTDTQYF.

V gene TRBV6-1 combines with J gene TRBJ1-5; unclear D gene. V lost 2 bases and J 6 bases, leaving 5 bases between the germline ends. From germline, CDR1 is MNHNS and CDR2 SASEGT. The CDR3 contains 12 residues. CDR3 DNA: TGTGCCAGCAGTGAACTTGGTCAGCCCCAGCATTTT. Its protein product is CASSELGQPQHF.

This chain connects TRBV5-5 to TRBJ2-7, with 10 bases identical to TRBD1. CDR3 length: 15 residues. Looked up from germline, CDR1 is SGHKS and CDR2 is YYEKEE (reference sequence). J lost 0 bases, V lost 5 bases, and 5 bases had no gene match. This CDR3 reads CASSWGQGSSYEQYF. The CDR3 nucleotides are TGTGCCAGCAGTTGGGGACAGGGGAGCTCCTACGAGCAGTACTTC.

This clone was counted only a few times. The V gene is TRBV7-9, the J gene TRBJ1-2; TRBD1 might be the D (5 bases). CDR1 and CDR2 (germline): SEHNR, FQNEAQ (reference sequence). The CDR3 is 15 residues long. V shed 1 base and J shed 8 bases, with 17 bases lying between them. The CDR3 protein is CASSLGLAPGLGYTF. CDR3 nucleotide sequence: TGTGCCAGCAGCTTAGGTCTAGCCCCAGGGCTCGGCTACACCTTC. The whole variable domain, filled in from reference TRBV7-9 and TRBJ1-2, reads DTGVSQNPRHKITKRGQNVTFRCDPISEHNRLYWYRQTLGQGPEFLTYFQNEAQLEKSRLLSDRFSAERPKGSFSTLEIQRTEQGDSAMYLCASSLGLAPGLGYTFGSGTRLTVV.

This clone appeared once. The genes are TRBV6-5 and TRBJ2-7; D unclear. There are 16 residues in the CDR3. Germline assignment: CDR1 MNHEY and CDR2 SVGAGI. With 2 bases removed from V and 5 bases from J, the gap between germline ends came to 19 bases. CDR3 protein: CASSYNPGGQRHEQYF. CDR3 nucleotides: TGTGCCAGCAGTTACAACCCCGGTGGGCAGAGGCACGAGCAGTACTTC.

This sequence joins TRBV5-1 and TRBJ2-5; 8 bases fit TRBD1. This CDR3 has 16 residues. Trimming took 5 bases from V and 5 from J; bases not matched to a gene: 14. Germline lookup yields CDR1 SGHRS and CDR2 YFSETQ. CDR3 region: CASSSAPTGVKETQYF. The CDR3 DNA reads as TGCGCCAGCAGTAGCGCTCCGACAGGGGTGAAGGAGACCCAGTACTTC.

The V gene is TRBV7-3, the J gene TRBJ2-5, with 11 bases matching TRBD2. The CDR3 covers 15 residues. V was clipped by 1 base and J by 6 bases; unmatched bases: 4. Per the germline V gene, CDR1 is SGHTA and CDR2 is FQGTGA. In nucleotides, the CDR3 is TGTGCCAGCAGCTTAAGGCTAGCGGGGGGACAGACCCAGTACTTC. Translating it yields CASSLRLAGGQTQYF.